The present entry profiles one TCR beta chain with its context. Its antigen is unidentified. The source of the sample is a study of T-cell memory formation after mild COVID-19. Study findings and constraints: Clones contracting across day 15 to 85 had a balanced CD4/CD8 profile; later expanding clones leaned CD4+. Researchers report contracting CD4+ clones mostly in CM and EM, with CD8+ clones in EMRA.

TCR alpha and TCR beta cDNA libraries with sample barcodes and UMIs came from 5'RACE using constant-segment primers. Each CDR3 protein gets one entry after TCRdb re-called the 5' RACE reads with MiXCR. This table has over 45,000 distinct CDR3 sequences, 25% to 35% appearing once. V lost 5 bases to trimming and J lost 4 bases; unmatched junction nucleotides: 9. The length of the CDR3 is 17 residues. Germline V gene lookup returns CDR1 SEHNR and CDR2 FQNEAQ (reference sequence). The sequencing input was PBMCs or a T cell subset sorted from them (not recorded which). This chain joins TRBV7-9 and TRBJ2-6, with TRBD1 matching over 9 bases. The clonotype was recovered from a man aged 18-30 years who had mild COVID-19 (a few samples of this study predate the infection). Cell type and time point are not known. The CDR3 protein is CASSGQQGAGGANVLTF. CDR3 nucleotide sequence: TGTGCCAGCAGCGGACAACAGGGGGCAGGCGGGGCCAACGTCCTGACTTTC. Variable domain in full (rest from reference TRBV7-9 and TRBJ2-6): DTGVSQNPRHKITKRGQNVTFRCDPISEHNRLYWYRQTLGQGPEFLTYFQNEAQLEKSRLLSDRFSAERPKGSFSTLEIQRTEQGDSAMYLCASSGQQGAGGANVLTFGAGSRLTVL.